Sequencing of this TCR beta chain was carried out in a study of cytomegalovirus exposure and HLA in healthy donors. The V gene's germline CDR1 is MNHEY and CDR2 SVGAGI. V was pared by 2 bases and J by 7 bases, with 1 base of the junction left unmatched. The CDR3 totals 14 residues. This clone was seen just once. The PCR used 60 Vbeta and 13 Jbeta primers. Here immunoSEQ multiplex PCR was the method, and the copy in TCRdb shows in-frame clones only, minus some. The profile shows about 160,000 clones, roughly 83% of them singletons. The sequence was obtained from a man aged 25-40 years in good health and CMV-seronegative. The sample comprised PBMCs. The V gene is TRBV6-5, the J gene TRBJ1-4; 10 bases fit TRBD1. CDR3 protein: CASSYGTGAEKLFF. For the CDR3, the DNA is TGTGCCAGCAGTTACGGGACAGGGGCTGAAAAACTGTTTTTT.